This paragraph reports one T cell receptor beta chain. The CDR3 sequence is 14 residues long. Germline values: CDR1 LGHNA, CDR2 YSLEER. Trimming left V 0 bases short and J 7 bases short, with 9 bases between. TCRdb reprocessed the RACE reads with MiXCR, giving one entry per CDR3 protein. The sample holds about 110,000 distinct CDR3 sequences, about 10% seen once. The data were taken from a study of human T cells and chemical hapten exposure. Time point given: patch test 1, 2 weeks after DPC sensitization. The treatment here: therapeutic diphenylcyclopropenone sensitization with weekly scalp DPC. Blood draws preceded each patch test application.

The clonotype comes from a woman between 35 and 50 years old with alopecia areata. Some clones in this sample may be carry-over from other donors' samples. The chain joins TRBV4-3 to TRBJ2-2, with D unclear. Sequencing used whole blood, obtained in connection with sensitization to the hapten diphenylcyclopropenone (DPC). The CDR3 bases are TGCGCCAGCAGCCAAGAGCCGGCTGGCGGGGAGCTGTTTTTT. Protein: CASSQEPAGGELFF.